This record looks at one TCR beta chain sequence and its context. The data were taken from a study of blood T cell repertoires in COVID-19. V lost 2 bases to trimming and J lost 9 bases; unmatched junction nucleotides: 6. CDR3 size: 14 residues. Germline V gene data show CDR1 as KGHSH and CDR2 as LQKENI. Data came from immunoSEQ multiplex PCR; TCRdb stores just in-frame clones and leaves some out. Of about 320,000 clones in the sample, 80% to 90% were seen once. Cohorts were assigned according to the clinical history that participants reported. What was sequenced was PBMCs or T cells enriched from blood (not recorded which). This receptor was taken from a woman aged 18 to 35 who had recovered from COVID-19. The V gene is TRBV18, the J gene TRBJ1-1; 10 bases match TRBD1. The CDR3 sequence is CASSPGGQGSKAFF. The CDR3, as DNA: TGTGCCAGCTCACCAGGGGGACAGGGGAGTAAAGCTTTCTTT.